Below, 21 T cell receptor beta chains from the same sample are listed, as sequenced in a study of cytomegalovirus exposure and HLA in healthy donors. Primers: 60 Vbeta forward and 13 Jbeta reverse. Here immunoSEQ multiplex PCR was the method, and the copy in TCRdb shows in-frame clones only, minus some. This table holds tens of thousands of clones, 79% found once. Sequenced sample: PBMCs. All receptors come from a woman aged 40 to 55 in good health and CMV-seronegative.

The chain uses TRBV18 and TRBJ2-7; 12 nucleotides match TRBD2. The germline V gene has CDR1 KGHSH and CDR2 LQKENI. V lost 3 bases, J lost 4 bases, and 7 bases stayed unmatched. The CDR3 is made up of 16 amino acids. The CDR3 region is CASSPLAGGLDYEQYF. CDR3 nucleotides: TGTGCCAGCTCACCTCTAGCGGGGGGGCTGGATTACGAGCAGTACTTC.

The chain employs TRBV5-1 and TRBJ1-6; a possible D gene is TRBD1 (6 bases). The CDR3 consists of 15 residues. Germline V lookup: CDR1 SGHRS, CDR2 YFSETQ. Trimming removed 2 bases from V and 7 bases from J, with 13 bases in between. The CDR3 DNA is TGCGCCAGCAGCTTTTCGAACAGGGCGAATTCACCCCTCCACTTT. As protein: CASSFSNRANSPLHF.

A few counts support this clone. V is TRBV11-3 and J is TRBJ2-2; 7 bases fit TRBD1. Per the germline V gene, CDR1 is SGHNT and CDR2 is YENEEA. The CDR3 extends over 16 amino acids. J was trimmed by 4 bases and V by 1 base; bases with no gene match: 6. The CDR3 DNA follows: TGTGCCAGCAGCTTAGTCCAGGGGGACGTCACCGGGGAGCTGTTTTTT. Residues: CASSLVQGDVTGELFF.

The CDR3 sequence is CASSLRTSGGHEQFF. The CDR3 nucleotides are TGCGCCAGCAGCCTACGGACTAGCGGGGGACATGAGCAGTTCTTC. This chain links TRBV5-1 with TRBJ2-1, with 13 bases identical to TRBD2. The CDR3 sequence is 15 residues long. Germline values: CDR1 SGHRS, CDR2 YFSETQ. With 4 bases clipped from V and 8 bases from J, the junction kept 6 bases outside the gene matches.

The V gene is TRBV7-3, the J gene TRBJ2-5; D gene ambiguous. Germline CDR1 is SGHTA and CDR2 is FQGTGA. This CDR3 region has 13 residues. V was clipped by 4 bases and J by 0 bases, with 6 bases between them. CDR3 nucleotides: TGTGCCAGCAGCTCCCGGTACCAAGAGACCCAGTACTTC. This sequence encodes CASSSRYQETQYF.

This chain links TRBV28 with TRBJ1-5; D not resolved. Trimming removed 5 bases at V and 3 bases at J, with 5 bases between. Germline CDR1 and CDR2: MDHEN and SYDVKM. There are 12 residues in the CDR3. The CDR3 sequence is CASSQLNQPQHF. For the CDR3, the DNA is TGTGCCAGCAGTCAACTCAATCAGCCCCAGCATTTT.

The V and J genes are TRBV10-3 and TRBJ2-5, with D maybe TRBD2 (7 bases). The germline gives CDR1 ENHRY, CDR2 SYGVKD. This CDR3 spans 13 amino acids. Trimming stripped 6 bases from V and 5 bases from J, with 13 bases between. CDR3 in amino acids: CAIRPQGGETQYF. Here the CDR3 DNA reads TGTGCCATCAGACCACAGGGAGGGGAGACCCAGTACTTC.

The chain uses TRBV5-6 and TRBJ2-3; maybe TRBD2 (6 bases). Trimming took 1 base from V and 6 from J, leaving 12 bases between them. From germline, CDR1 is SGHDT and CDR2 YYEEEE. There are 14 residues in the CDR3. CDR3 protein: CASSLQFGGDTQYF. The CDR3 bases are TGTGCCAGCAGCTTGCAGTTTGGGGGGGATACGCAGTATTTT.

This clone occurred once. The CDR3 reads CASSFGAGNQPQHF. The DNA of the CDR3 is TGTGCCAGCAGCTTTGGGGCGGGAAATCAGCCCCAGCATTTT. V gene TRBV11-2 combines with J gene TRBJ1-5; D might be TRBD1 (5 bases). CDR3 length equals 14 residues. CDR1 is SGHAT and CDR2 is FQNNGV in the germline V gene. The V end lost 3 bases, the J end lost 4 bases, and 10 bases lay between the germline ends.

V and J are TRBV5-1 and TRBJ1-1; no definite D call. The CDR3 contains 12 residues. The germline V and J ends were trimmed by 5 bases and 4 bases, with 9 bases remaining between them. Germline assignment: CDR1 SGHRS and CDR2 YFSETQ. CDR3 region: CASSFPSTEAFF. The CDR3 DNA reads as TGCGCCAGCAGTTTCCCCAGCACTGAAGCTTTCTTT. Using reference TRBV5-1 and TRBJ1-1 for the parts outside the CDR3, the full variable domain is KAGVTQTPRYLIKTRGQQVTLSCSPISGHRSVSWYQQTPGQGLQFLFEYFSETQRNKGNFPGRFSGRQFSNSRSEMNVSTLELGDSALYLCASSFPSTEAFFGQGTRLTVV.

The gene calls are TRBV7-2 and TRBJ2-7, with TRBD2 identical over 10 bases. The CDR3 length is 13 residues. V shed 7 bases and J 4 bases; nucleotides not matched to a gene: 4. CDR1 is SGHTA and CDR2 is FQGNSA in the germline V gene. Written as DNA, the CDR3 is TGTGCCAGCACCCGTAGCGGGGGGTACGAGCAGTACTTC. This codes for CASTRSGGYEQYF.

This chain links TRBV10-3 with TRBJ1-3, with D unclear. V was shortened by 6 bases and J by 1 base, with 13 bases between the two germline ends. Germline-derived CDR1 and CDR2 are ENHRY and SYGVKD. The CDR3 sequence is 15 residues long. The CDR3 DNA reads TGTGCCATCAGGCCGGAGGGTTCATCTGGAAACACCATATATTTT. Translated, it gives CAIRPEGSSGNTIYF.

The chain employs TRBV28 and TRBJ1-1, with D unclear. Trimming cost V 6 bases and J 7 bases, with 12 bases left between them. CDR3 length: 12 residues. CDR1 is MDHEN, CDR2 SYDVKM, per germline. CDR3 in amino acids: CASSQFRIEAFF. CDR3 nucleotides: TGTGCCAGCAGCCAATTCAGGATTGAAGCTTTCTTT.

CDR3 in DNA: TGTGCCAGCAGTTACTCCTTTGGTAGGGGTGAAGCTTTCTTT. As protein: CASSYSFGRGEAFF. This chain uses TRBV6-5 with TRBJ1-1; D is possibly TRBD1 (5 bases). Germline CDR1 and CDR2: MNHEY and SVGAGI. V was shortened by 0 bases and J by 7 bases, with 12 bases between the two germline ends. This CDR3 region has 14 residues.

J is TRBJ1-2 and V is TRBV25-1, with D unresolved. This CDR3 is 13 amino acids long. Trimming cost V 5 bases and J 7 bases, with 14 bases left between them. Per germline, CDR1 MGHDK and CDR2 SYGVNS. The CDR3 coding sequence is TGTGCCAGCAGTTCCCGGCGGGATCGTGGCTACACCTTC. It yields the protein CASSSRRDRGYTF.

The genes are TRBV5-4 and TRBJ2-7, with TRBD2 as a possible D gene (6 bases). There are 18 residues in the CDR3. Germline V gene lookup returns CDR1 SGHNT and CDR2 YYREEE (reference sequence). Trimming pared 2 bases from V and 4 bases from J, leaving 25 bases between. CDR3 in DNA: TGTGCCAGCAGCTTAAAAGGAACCGGGACTCAGGCCGTTTACGAGCAGTACTTC. It is translated as CASSLKGTGTQAVYEQYF. Supplemented by reference TRBV5-4 and TRBJ2-7, the full variable domain reads ETGVTQSPTHLIKTRGQQVTLRCSSQSGHNTVSWYQQALGQGPQFIFQYYREEENGRGNFPPRFSGLQFPNYSSELNVNALELDDSALYLCASSLKGTGTQAVYEQYFGPGTRLTVT.

The gene calls are TRBV4-3 and TRBJ1-6; 9 bases align to TRBD1. Looked up from germline, CDR1 is LGHNA and CDR2 is YSLEER. V gave up 4 bases and J gave up 7 bases; unmatched junction bases: 5. The CDR3 contains 15 residues. Here the CDR3 reads CASSLGQGNNSPLHF. CDR3 nucleotides: TGCGCCAGCAGCCTTGGACAGGGGAACAATTCACCCCTCCACTTT.

J is TRBJ2-2 and V is TRBV7-2; D unclear. Germline loops: CDR1 SGHTA, CDR2 FQGNSA. CDR3 length: 14 residues. V lost 4 bases, J lost 2 bases, and 8 bases lay in between. CDR3 sequence: CASSSSGNTGELFF. In DNA, the CDR3 is TGTGCCAGCAGCTCGTCCGGTAACACCGGGGAGCTGTTTTTT.

The rearrangement uses TRBV29-1 and TRBJ2-1, with 11 bases identical to TRBD1. The V gene's germline CDR1 is SQVTM and CDR2 ANQGSEA. V lost 6 bases to trimming and J lost 0 bases; unmatched junction nucleotides: 10. The CDR3 totals 17 residues. The CDR3 reads CSVDHGTGGSSYNEQFF. The CDR3 nucleotides read TGCAGCGTCGACCATGGGACAGGGGGAAGCTCCTACAATGAGCAGTTCTTC.

V and J are TRBV5-1 and TRBJ1-4; 7 bases map to TRBD1. Germline CDR1 and CDR2: SGHRS and YFSETQ. The trim removed 2 bases at V and 7 bases at J, leaving 14 bases unmatched. The CDR3 is 17 amino acids. The CDR3 nucleotides read TGCGCCAGCAGCTTAGTGTCTCGAAGACAGGGCGGTGAAAAACTGTTTTTT. This sequence encodes CASSLVSRRQGGEKLFF.

The V and J genes are TRBV6-1 and TRBJ1-2; D call uncertain. The V gene lost 7 bases and the J gene lost 1 base, with 16 bases spanning the gap. This CDR3 is 15 amino acids long. CDR1 MNHNS and CDR2 SASEGT come from the germline V gene. This chain's CDR3 is CASIRGLQNNYGYTF. The DNA for the CDR3 is TGTGCCAGCATTAGAGGCCTCCAGAATAACTATGGCTACACCTTC.